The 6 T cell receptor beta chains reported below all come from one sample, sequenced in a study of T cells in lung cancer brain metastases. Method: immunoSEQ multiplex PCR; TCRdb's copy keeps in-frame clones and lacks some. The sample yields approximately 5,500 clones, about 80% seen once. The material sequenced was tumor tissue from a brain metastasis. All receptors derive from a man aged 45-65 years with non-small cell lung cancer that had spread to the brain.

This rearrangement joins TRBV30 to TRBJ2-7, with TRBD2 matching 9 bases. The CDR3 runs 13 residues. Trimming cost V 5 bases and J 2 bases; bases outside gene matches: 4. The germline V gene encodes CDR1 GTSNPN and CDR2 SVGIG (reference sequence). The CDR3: CAWSSGDPYEQYF. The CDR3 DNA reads TGTGCCTGGTCTAGCGGGGACCCCTACGAGCAGTACTTC.

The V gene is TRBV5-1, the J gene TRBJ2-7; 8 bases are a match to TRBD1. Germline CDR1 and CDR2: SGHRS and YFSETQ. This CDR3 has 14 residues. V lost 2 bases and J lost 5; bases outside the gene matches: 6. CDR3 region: CASSLGDRGHEQYF. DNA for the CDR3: TGCGCCAGCAGCTTAGGAGACAGGGGCCACGAGCAGTACTTC.

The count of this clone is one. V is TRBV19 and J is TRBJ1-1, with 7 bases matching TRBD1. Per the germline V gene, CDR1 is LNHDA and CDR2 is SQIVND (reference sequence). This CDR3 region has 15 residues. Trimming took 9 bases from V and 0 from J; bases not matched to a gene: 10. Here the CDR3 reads CASTTGQYMNTEAFF. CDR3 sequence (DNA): TGTGCCAGCACTACGGGACAGTATATGAACACTGAAGCTTTCTTT.

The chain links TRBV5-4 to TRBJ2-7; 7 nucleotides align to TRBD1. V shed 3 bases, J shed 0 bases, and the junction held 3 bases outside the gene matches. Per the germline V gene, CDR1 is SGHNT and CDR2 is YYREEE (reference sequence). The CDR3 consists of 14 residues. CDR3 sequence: CASSWDSGSYEQYF. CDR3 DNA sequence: TGTGCCAGCAGCTGGGACAGCGGCTCCTACGAGCAGTACTTC.

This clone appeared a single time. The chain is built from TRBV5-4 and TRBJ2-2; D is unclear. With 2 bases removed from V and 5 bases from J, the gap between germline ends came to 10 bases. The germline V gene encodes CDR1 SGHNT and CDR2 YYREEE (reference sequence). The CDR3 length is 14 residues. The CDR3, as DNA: TGTGCCAGCAGCTTAGTAAAAGGGACCGGGGAGCTGTTTTTT. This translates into CASSLVKGTGELFF.

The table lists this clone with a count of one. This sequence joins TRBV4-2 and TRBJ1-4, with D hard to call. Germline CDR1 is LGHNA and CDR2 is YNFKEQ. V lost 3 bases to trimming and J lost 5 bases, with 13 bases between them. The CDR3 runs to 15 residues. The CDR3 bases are TGTGCCAGCAGCCAGTATGGGGAAGGGAATGAAAAACTGTTTTTT. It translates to CASSQYGEGNEKLFF.